This T cell receptor (beta chain) was documented in a study of blood T cell repertoires in COVID-19. The V gene's germline CDR1 is MNHEY and CDR2 SMNVEV (reference sequence). V was pared by 0 bases and J by 8 bases, with 10 bases between. This CDR3 has 13 amino acids. Method: immunoSEQ multiplex PCR; TCRdb's copy keeps in-frame clones and lacks some. The sample carries fewer than 200,000 clones, approximately 84% recorded once. Source material: peripheral blood. The chain has TRBV27 and TRBJ1-1; D not resolved. This sequence originates from a human donor in a cohort sampled during active COVID-19. CDR3: CASSLSAGGEAFF. The CDR3 DNA reads as TGTGCCAGCAGTTTATCGGCGGGAGGGGAAGCTTTCTTT.